What follows are 4 T cell receptor beta chains derived from one specimen sequenced in a study of OX40 agonist ivuxolimab in advanced cancers. The protocol used for the library was the immunoSEQ multiplex PCR assay. The immuneACCESS repertoire file appears here via TCRdb, limited to in-frame rearrangements. These files lack a portion of the clones; in checked studies, under half of the deficit traces to unresolved V genes, and the cause of the others is not known. This sample is represented by roughly 97,000 clones; 70% to 90% of them were singletons. The ten most abundant clones make up around 6% of the sample. Sequenced material: CD4+ or CD8+ T cells sorted from blood, taken in a trial of the OX40 agonist ivuxolimab. The receptors come from an adult with an advanced solid tumor such as melanoma, head and neck, liver or kidney cancer.

The gene calls are TRBV5-4 and TRBJ2-1; 11 positions match TRBD2. Germline V CDR1 and CDR2: SGHNT, YYREEE (reference sequence). V trimming: 0 bases; J trimming: 6 bases; junction bases outside the gene matches: 5. The CDR3 extends over 16 amino acids. The CDR3 DNA follows: TGTGCCAGCAGCTTGGGAGGGACTAGCGGATCCAATGAGCAGTTCTTC. Translated, it gives CASSLGGTSGSNEQFF. Full variable domain (missing parts from reference TRBV5-4 and TRBJ2-1): ETGVTQSPTHLIKTRGQQVTLRCSSQSGHNTVSWYQQALGQGPQFIFQYYREEENGRGNFPPRFSGLQFPNYSSELNVNALELDDSALYLCASSLGGTSGSNEQFFGPGTRLTVL.

V gene TRBV5-1 combines with J gene TRBJ2-5, with 9 nucleotides matching TRBD2. There are 16 residues in the CDR3. The V gene end was trimmed by 4 bases and the J gene end by 0 bases; junction bases not matched to a gene: 7. Germline loops: CDR1 SGHRS, CDR2 YFSETQ. For the CDR3, the DNA is TGCGCCAGCAGCCCTCTCCTAGCGGGGAACCAAGAGACCCAGTACTTC. Amino acids: CASSPLLAGNQETQYF. The full variable domain, its missing parts supplied by reference TRBV5-1 and TRBJ2-5, is KAGVTQTPRYLIKTRGQQVTLSCSPISGHRSVSWYQQTPGQGLQFLFEYFSETQRNKGNFPGRFSGRQFSNSRSEMNVSTLELGDSALYLCASSPLLAGNQETQYFGPGTRLLVL.

This chain uses TRBV4-2 with TRBJ1-5, with D maybe TRBD1 (6 bases). Deletions cut 3 bases from V and 2 bases from J, with 8 bases between. The length of the CDR3 is 14 residues. Per germline, CDR1 LGHNA and CDR2 YNFKEQ. CDR3 nucleotides: TGTGCCAGCAGCCACAACAGGGGCAATCAGCCCCAGCATTTT. Its translation: CASSHNRGNQPQHF.

This chain uses TRBV6-5 with TRBJ1-1; D is unclear. The CDR3 is 14 amino acids. Germline V CDR1 and CDR2: MNHEY, SVGAGI. Between the trimmed V and J ends, which lost 2 bases and 0 bases, there was a span of 7 bases. Here the CDR3 DNA reads TGTGCCAGCAGTTACGGGGTAATGAACACTGAAGCTTTCTTT. The encoded protein is CASSYGVMNTEAFF.